The 26 T cell receptor beta chains below come from one sample, sequenced in a study of blood T cell repertoires in COVID-19. Profiled with immunoSEQ multiplex PCR; TCRdb holds only in-frame clones, not every one. The sample has over 100,000 clones, approximately 80% seen once. Sequenced sample: peripheral blood. The receptors shown here come from a man in his sixties with acute or convalescent COVID-19.

In this sample, this clone turned up a few times. The V call is TRBV6-5, the J call TRBJ1-1; 11 bases are shared with TRBD1. Trimming at V came to 6 bases and at J to 5 bases, leaving 8 bases not matched to a gene. CDR3 length: 15 amino acids. Germline V gene lookup returns CDR1 MNHEY and CDR2 SVGAGI. In DNA form, the CDR3 reads TGTGCCAGCAGCCTAGGACAGGGGGCTTGGACTGAAGCTTTCTTT. Translated, it gives CASSLGQGAWTEAFF.

The rearrangement joins TRBV15 to TRBJ1-1, with D tentatively TRBD1 (6 bases). The CDR3 is made up of 14 amino acids. In germline, CDR1 is LNHNV, CDR2 YYDKDF (reference sequence). The V end was cut by 3 bases, the J end by 7 bases, with 15 bases between. CDR3 protein: CATSRLTGRGEAFF. As DNA, the CDR3 is TGTGCCACCAGCAGGTTAACAGGGAGGGGTGAAGCTTTCTTT.

This sequence joins TRBV6-5 and TRBJ2-1; 10 bases line up with TRBD2. The CDR3 has 15 amino acids. Trimming removed 6 bases from V and 7 bases from J; junction bases left unmatched: 9. Germline V CDR1 and CDR2: MNHEY, SVGAGI. The CDR3 nucleotides read TGTGCCAGCAGCCGACTAGCGGGCCTCCCAAATGAGCAGTTCTTC. Translation: CASSRLAGLPNEQFF.

This chain joins TRBV4-3 and TRBJ1-2; 7 nucleotides align to TRBD1. The germline gives CDR1 LGHNA, CDR2 YSLEER. V lost 1 base and J lost 8; bases outside the gene matches: 10. The CDR3 sequence is 15 residues long. CDR3: CASSQGTVQGEGYTF. The CDR3 bases are TGCGCCAGCAGCCAAGGAACTGTCCAGGGGGAAGGCTACACCTTC.

The chain links TRBV15 to TRBJ1-1, with TRBD1 matching over 7 bases. The junction had 3 bases not matched to a gene; V was cut back by 3 bases and J by 5 bases. Germline CDR1 reads LNHNV; CDR2 reads YYDKDF (reference sequence). The CDR3 runs to 13 residues. In nucleotides, the CDR3 is TGTGCCACCAGCAGGACAGGGAGTACTGAAGCTTTCTTT. It yields the protein CATSRTGSTEAFF.

V usage is TRBV28 and J usage is TRBJ2-7, with 10 bases lining up with TRBD2. Germline CDR1 is MDHEN and CDR2 is SYDVKM. This CDR3 contains 17 residues. Trimming removed 3 bases from V and 5 bases from J; junction bases left unmatched: 13. Written as DNA, the CDR3 is TGTGCCAGCAGTTTCCCTATAGCGGGGGGCTCCGGCCACGAGCAGTACTTC. Protein product: CASSFPIAGGSGHEQYF. Drawing the rest from reference TRBV28 and TRBJ2-7, the complete variable domain is DVKVTQSSRYLVKRTGEKVFLECVQDMDHENMFWYRQDPGLGLRLIYFSYDVKMKEKGDIPEGYSVSREKKERFSLILESASTNQTSMYLCASSFPIAGGSGHEQYFGPGTRLTVT.

The chain couples TRBV18 to TRBJ1-6; possible D gene TRBD1, 6 bases. CDR1 is KGHSH, CDR2 LQKENI, per germline. The CDR3 is made up of 16 amino acids. Trimming left V 2 bases short and J 7 bases short, with 15 bases between. CDR3 residues: CASSPNVQGLNSPLHF. The CDR3 DNA reads as TGTGCCAGCTCACCAAATGTGCAGGGGTTGAATTCACCCCTCCACTTT.

The chain employs TRBV6-1 and TRBJ1-6, with 10 bases identical to TRBD1. The ends lost 2 bases at V and 11 bases at J; junction bases unmatched: 9. The germline V gene encodes CDR1 MNHNS and CDR2 SASEGT. This CDR3 has 16 amino acids. CDR3 sequence reads: CASSERFGTGATPLHF. Written as DNA, the CDR3 is TGTGCCAGCAGTGAACGGTTTGGGACAGGGGCTACACCCCTCCACTTT.

The chain joins TRBV9 to TRBJ1-1; D is unclear. This CDR3 region has 16 residues. The V end was cut by 1 base, the J end by 5 bases, with 18 bases between. Germline CDR1 reads SGDLS; CDR2 reads YYNGEE. In nucleotides, the CDR3 is TGTGCCAGCAGCGTATTCCGCCCGGTGAGTCGGACTGAAGCTTTCTTT. This translates into CASSVFRPVSRTEAFF. The complete variable domain, with remaining parts taken from reference TRBV9 and TRBJ1-1, reads DSGVTQTPKHLITATGQRVTLRCSPRSGDLSVYWYQQSLDQGLQFLIQYYNGEERAKGNILERFSAQQFPDLHSELNLSSLELGDSALYFCASSVFRPVSRTEAFFGQGTRLTVV.

In regard to this clone: The junction does not match germline at one end; this may be a read error. This chain joins TRBV5-4 and TRBJ2-5, with 10 bases lining up with TRBD2. The CDR3 consists of 14 residues. The V gene's germline CDR1 is SGHNT and CDR2 YYREEE (reference sequence). CDR3 loop: CASSKTSGQGTQYF. CDR3 DNA: TGTGCCAGCAGCAAGACTAGCGGGCAAGGGACCCAGTACTTC.

The chain is built from TRBV5-6 and TRBJ2-7; no definite D call. Germline CDR1 and CDR2: SGHDT and YYEEEE. The CDR3 has 12 amino acids. With 5 bases removed from V and 1 base from J, the gap between germline ends came to 7 bases. CDR3 sequence: CASSSNSYEQYF. CDR3 DNA: TGTGCCAGCAGTTCTAATTCCTACGAGCAGTACTTC.

J is TRBJ1-1 and V is TRBV6-5; 9 bases line up with TRBD1. The CDR3 has 15 amino acids. With 5 bases clipped from V and 0 bases from J, the junction kept 4 bases outside the gene matches. CDR1 is MNHEY and CDR2 is SVGAGI in the germline V gene. CDR3 protein: CASSRGQGMNTEAFF. Here the CDR3 DNA reads TGTGCCAGCAGTCGAGGACAGGGGATGAACACTGAAGCTTTCTTT.

The rearrangement links TRBV7-9 to TRBJ1-1; D is unresolved. CDR3 length equals 12 residues. Germline V CDR1 and CDR2: SEHNR, FQNEAQ (reference sequence). Trimming stripped 5 bases from V and 9 bases from J, with 13 bases between. The CDR3, as DNA: TGTGCCAGCAGCGTCGCTGAGGGTCAAGCTTTCTTT. Protein sequence: CASSVAEGQAFF.

There are a few counts of this clone. V gene TRBV2 combines with J gene TRBJ2-6; no clear D gene. The CDR3 length is 16 residues. The germline V gene has CDR1 SNHLY and CDR2 FYNNEI. The ends were cut back, 0 bases at V and 0 bases at J, with 6 bases in the middle. The CDR3 sequence: CASSEASYSGANVLTF. DNA of the CDR3: TGTGCCAGCAGTGAAGCGTCCTACTCTGGGGCCAACGTCCTGACTTTC. The entire variable domain, with the rest obtained from reference TRBV2 and TRBJ2-6, is as follows: EPEVTQTPSHQVTQMGQEVILRCVPISNHLYFYWYRQILGQKVEFLVSFYNNEISEKSEIFDDQFSVERPDGSNFTLKIRSTKLEDSAMYFCASSEASYSGANVLTFGAGSRLTVL.

The rearrangement joins TRBV29-1 to TRBJ1-4; 7 positions match TRBD1. From germline, CDR1 is SQVTM and CDR2 ANQGSEA. Unmatched junction bases numbered 11, after V lost 8 bases and J lost 5 bases. The CDR3 contains 14 residues. CDR3 nucleotide sequence: TGCAGCTTCGTCGGGACAGAAACAAATGAAAAACTGTTTTTT. Encoded protein: CSFVGTETNEKLFF.

The chain employs TRBV4-1 and TRBJ1-1, with D perhaps matching TRBD1 (5 bases). CDR3 length equals 14 residues. In germline, CDR1 is MGHRA, CDR2 YSYEKL. V was pared by 4 bases and J by 7 bases, with 16 bases between. The CDR3 DNA reads as TGCGCCAGCAGCCCGCACGAATTACAGGATGAAGCTTTCTTT. Protein: CASSPHELQDEAFF.

The V and J genes are TRBV24-1 and TRBJ2-5; D remains unclear. The ends were cut back, 5 bases at V and 7 bases at J, with 16 bases in the middle. The CDR3 is 14 amino acids. CDR1 KGHDR and CDR2 SFDVKD come from the germline V gene. As DNA, the CDR3 is TGTGCCACCAGTGGGCAGTCTCCAAGAGGGACCCAGTACTTC. Its protein is CATSGQSPRGTQYF.

The chain joins TRBV29-1 to TRBJ2-7; 12 nucleotides align to TRBD1. CDR1 and CDR2 (germline): SQVTM, ANQGSEA. V trimming: 6 bases; J trimming: 10 bases; junction bases outside the gene matches: 10. The CDR3 is 13 residues long. Written as DNA, the CDR3 is TGCAGCGTCGCCGCGGGACAGGGGGCCGAACAGTACGTC. Its translation: CSVAAGQGAEQYV.

This clone was found a few times. The chain is built from TRBV2 and TRBJ2-7; D remains ambiguous. The CDR3 totals 14 residues. Germline V gene data show CDR1 as SNHLY and CDR2 as FYNNEI. V was cut by 4 bases and J by 3 bases, with 13 bases left in between. The CDR3 region is CASSAAAYFYEQYF. Written as DNA, the CDR3 is TGTGCCAGCAGTGCGGCGGCTTATTTCTACGAGCAGTACTTC.

This clone was seen a single time. The chain couples TRBV24-1 to TRBJ2-2; 12 nucleotides align to TRBD2. The V segment lost 3 bases and the J segment 3 bases; nucleotides outside the gene matches: 4. CDR1 and CDR2 (germline): KGHDR, SFDVKD. The length of the CDR3 is 17 residues. CDR3 loop: CATSDPTSGSYTGELFF. CDR3 DNA: TGTGCCACCAGTGATCCGACTAGCGGGAGTTACACCGGGGAGCTGTTTTTT.

V is TRBV2 and J is TRBJ2-3; 7 nucleotides align to TRBD1. Looked up from germline, CDR1 is SNHLY and CDR2 is FYNNEI. V dropped 7 bases and J dropped 1; count of bases not matched to a gene: 11. The CDR3 has 16 residues. CDR3 in amino acids: CASNRQGSRRTDTQYF. The CDR3 DNA is TGTGCCAGCAATCGACAGGGTTCCAGGCGCACAGATACGCAGTATTTT.

This sequence joins TRBV28 and TRBJ1-3, with TRBD1 as a possible D gene (5 bases). The V end was cut by 2 bases, the J end by 0 bases, with 11 bases between. Germline CDR1 and CDR2: MDHEN and SYDVKM. There are 16 residues in the CDR3. DNA for the CDR3: TGTGCCAGCAGTTTAGGGGGGACTCTCTCTGGAAACACCATATATTTT. It yields the protein CASSLGGTLSGNTIYF.

This chain uses TRBV28 with TRBJ1-5; D is possibly TRBD1 (5 bases). V lost 5 bases and J 6 bases, leaving 17 bases between the germline ends. CDR1 MDHEN and CDR2 SYDVKM come from the germline V gene. There are 15 residues in the CDR3. This CDR3 reads CASSTSPTGAQPQHF. CDR3 DNA: TGTGCCAGCAGTACATCACCCACAGGTGCTCAGCCCCAGCATTTT.

This chain connects TRBV24-1 to TRBJ2-3; a possible D gene is TRBD1 (6 bases). The CDR3 is 13 amino acids. Germline lookup yields CDR1 KGHDR and CDR2 SFDVKD. The V gene lost 9 bases and the J gene lost 1 base, with 10 bases spanning the gap. The chain's CDR3 is CATSKGGTDTQYF. The CDR3 DNA follows: TGTGCCACCTCGAAGGGGGGCACAGATACGCAGTATTTT.

The J gene is TRBJ2-5, the V gene TRBV6-5, with 10 bases matching TRBD2. CDR1 is MNHEY and CDR2 is SVGAGI in the germline V gene. The junction had 5 bases not matched to a gene; V was cut back by 4 bases and J by 3 bases. The length of the CDR3 is 15 residues. CDR3 nucleotide sequence: TGTGCCAGCAGTTCAGGACTAGCGGTTAAAGAGACCCAGTACTTC. Translation: CASSSGLAVKETQYF.

CDR3 loop: CASTPLGASGRYEQYF. The CDR3 bases are TGCGCCAGCACACCCCTGGGGGCTAGCGGGAGATACGAGCAGTACTTC. J is TRBJ2-7 and V is TRBV5-1; 10 bases fit TRBD2. The germline CDR1 and CDR2 sequences are SGHRS and YFSETQ. The CDR3 is made up of 16 amino acids. V shed 6 bases, J shed 4 bases, and the junction held 13 bases outside the gene matches.